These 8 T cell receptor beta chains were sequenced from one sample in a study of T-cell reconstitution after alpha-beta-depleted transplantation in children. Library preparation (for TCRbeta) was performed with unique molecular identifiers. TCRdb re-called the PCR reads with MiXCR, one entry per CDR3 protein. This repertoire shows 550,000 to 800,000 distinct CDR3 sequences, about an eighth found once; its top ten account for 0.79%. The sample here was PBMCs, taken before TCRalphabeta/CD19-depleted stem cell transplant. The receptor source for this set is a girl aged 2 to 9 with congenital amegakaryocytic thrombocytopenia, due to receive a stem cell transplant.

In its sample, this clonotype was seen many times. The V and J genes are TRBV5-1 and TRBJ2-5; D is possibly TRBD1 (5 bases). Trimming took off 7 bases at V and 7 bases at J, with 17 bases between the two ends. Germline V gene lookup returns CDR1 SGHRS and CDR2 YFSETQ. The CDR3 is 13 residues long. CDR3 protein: CASYGHTRGTQYF. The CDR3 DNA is TGCGCCAGCTATGGACACACAAGGGGGACCCAGTACTTC.

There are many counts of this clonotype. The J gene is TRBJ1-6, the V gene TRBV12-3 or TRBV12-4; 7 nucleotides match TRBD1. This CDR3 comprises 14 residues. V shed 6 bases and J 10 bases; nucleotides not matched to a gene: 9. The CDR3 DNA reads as TGTGCCAGCAGCCCAGACAGGGATCGGTCACCCCTCCACTTT. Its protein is CASSPDRDRSPLHF.

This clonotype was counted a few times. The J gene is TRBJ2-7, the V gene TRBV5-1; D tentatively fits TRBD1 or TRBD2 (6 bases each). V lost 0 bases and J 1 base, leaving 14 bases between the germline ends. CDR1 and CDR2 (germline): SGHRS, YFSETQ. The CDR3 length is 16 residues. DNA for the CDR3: TGCGCCAGCAGCTTGGCCGTGACAGGACTATCCTACGAGCAGTACTTC. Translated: CASSLAVTGLSYEQYF.

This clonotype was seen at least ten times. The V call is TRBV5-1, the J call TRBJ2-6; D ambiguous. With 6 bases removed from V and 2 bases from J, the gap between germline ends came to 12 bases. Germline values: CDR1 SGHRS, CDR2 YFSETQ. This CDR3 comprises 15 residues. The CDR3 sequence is CASTLTVPGANVLTF. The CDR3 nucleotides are TGCGCCAGCACCTTAACCGTACCTGGGGCCAACGTCCTGACTTTC. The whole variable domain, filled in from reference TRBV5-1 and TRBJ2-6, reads KAGVTQTPRYLIKTRGQQVTLSCSPISGHRSVSWYQQTPGQGLQFLFEYFSETQRNKGNFPGRFSGRQFSNSRSEMNVSTLELGDSALYLCASTLTVPGANVLTFGAGSRLTVL.

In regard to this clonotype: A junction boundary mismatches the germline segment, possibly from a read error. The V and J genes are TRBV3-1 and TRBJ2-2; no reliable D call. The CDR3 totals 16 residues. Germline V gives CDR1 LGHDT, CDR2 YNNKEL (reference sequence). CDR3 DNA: TGTGCCAGCGGCCAAGCGCAGACAAGACTCACCGGGGAGCTGTTTTTT. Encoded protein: CASGQAQTRLTGELFF.

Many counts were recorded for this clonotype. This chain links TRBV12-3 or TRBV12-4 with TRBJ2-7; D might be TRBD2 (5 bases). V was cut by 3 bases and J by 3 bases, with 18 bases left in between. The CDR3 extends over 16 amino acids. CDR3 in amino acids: CASSFRRSSLIYEQYF. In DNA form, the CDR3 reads TGTGCCAGCAGTTTCAGGAGGTCCTCTCTCATCTACGAGCAGTACTTC.

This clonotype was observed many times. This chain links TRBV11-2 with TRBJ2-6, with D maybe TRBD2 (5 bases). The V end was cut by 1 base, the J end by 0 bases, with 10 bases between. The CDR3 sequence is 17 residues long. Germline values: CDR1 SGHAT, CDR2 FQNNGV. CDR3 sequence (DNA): TGTGCCAGCAGCTTAGTTGTGGGGAGCTCTGGGGCCAACGTCCTGACTTTC. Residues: CASSLVVGSSGANVLTF.

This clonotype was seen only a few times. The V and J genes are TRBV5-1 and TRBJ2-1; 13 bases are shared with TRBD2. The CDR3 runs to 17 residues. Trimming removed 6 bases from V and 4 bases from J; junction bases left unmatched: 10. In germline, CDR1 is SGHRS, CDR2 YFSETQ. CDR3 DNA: TGCGCCAGCAAGGGGGGACTAGCGGGACCAACTTACAATGAGCAGTTCTTC. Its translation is CASKGGLAGPTYNEQFF.